This TCR beta chain comes out of a study of blood T cell repertoires in COVID-19. Background on the study: PBMCs, B-cell-depleted T cells, or T cells provided the cDNA or gDNA that made up the material.

The germline CDR1 and CDR2 sequences are MNHEY and SVGEGT. The V gene end was trimmed by 5 bases and the J gene end by 1 base; junction bases not matched to a gene: 8. The CDR3 has 15 amino acids. Using immunoSEQ multiplex PCR, the repertoire was profiled, and TCRdb retains in-frame clones only, with some absent. The sample includes roughly 170,000 clones, around 85% of them seen just once. The chain recombines TRBV6-2 or TRBV6-3 with TRBJ2-7, with 7 bases identical to TRBD2. This clonotype was obtained from a man in his sixties or seventies with active or convalescent COVID-19. Sequenced input: peripheral blood. Written as DNA, the CDR3 is TGTGCCAGCAGTACGGAGGGGAGGGTGTCCTACGAGCAGTACTTC. It is translated as CASSTEGRVSYEQYF.